This TCR beta chain appears in the sequencing data of a study of monozygotic twins with inflammatory bowel disease. Germline values: CDR1 SGHAT, CDR2 FQNNGV. The CDR3 is 14 residues long. The TCR libraries each used total RNA (approximately 3,200 ng per library). TCRdb re-called the 5' RACE reads and shows each CDR3 protein once, DNA omitted. The specimen's table records fewer than 550,000 distinct CDR3 sequences. The TCR originated in a human donor with ulcerative colitis or Crohn's disease, or a healthy co-twin of an affected twin (not recorded which). The chain links TRBV11-2 to TRBJ2-7; TCRdb selects TRBD1, and the lack of DNA leaves this call unchecked. The sequencing sample was made of blood. CDR3 residues: CASSIQTGRNEQYF.